These 9 T cell receptor beta chains originate from one sample sequenced in a study of T-cell reconstitution after alpha-beta-depleted transplantation in children. The authors prepared the TCRbeta library with unique molecular identifiers. In TCRdb, the PCR reads were re-called with MiXCR into one record per CDR3 protein. The data hold 200,000 to 250,000 distinct CDR3 sequences, with roughly 23% observed a single time. Sample: PBMCs, taken before TCRalphabeta/CD19-depleted stem cell transplant. The receptors were sampled from a girl aged 2-10 years with Fanconi anemia, due to receive a stem cell transplant.

The J gene is TRBJ1-5, the V gene TRBV18, with D possibly matching TRBD1 (5 bases). This CDR3 is built from 15 residues. The ends were cut back, 5 bases at V and 6 bases at J, with 17 bases in the middle. From germline, CDR1 is KGHSH and CDR2 LQKENI. DNA of the CDR3: TGTGCCAGCTCAGCCTTTGGGGCGTCCGGTCAGCCCCAGCATTTT. Its translation is CASSAFGASGQPQHF.

The count of this clonotype is one. CDR3 sequence reads: CATLQGGTQYF. In DNA, the CDR3 is TGTGCCACGTTACAGGGGGGTACGCAGTATTTT. This sequence joins TRBV6-5 and TRBJ2-3, with 8 positions matching TRBD1. From germline, CDR1 is MNHEY and CDR2 SVGAGI. V gave up 10 bases and J gave up 8 bases; unmatched junction bases: 5. The CDR3 loop spans 11 amino acids.

This clonotype was recorded many times. The gene calls are TRBV6-5 and TRBJ2-5; D is ambiguous. V dropped 1 base and J dropped 3 bases, with 9 bases sitting between them. CDR1 and CDR2 from the germline V gene are MNHEY and SVGAGI. The CDR3 consists of 14 residues. CDR3 DNA: TGTGCCAGCAGTTACTACAGACTGGAAGAGACCCAGTACTTC. Translating gives CASSYYRLEETQYF.

The chain combines TRBV7-9 with TRBJ2-1; 8 nucleotides match TRBD1. V was clipped by 5 bases and J by 5 bases; unmatched bases: 8. The length of the CDR3 is 15 residues. Germline V lookup: CDR1 SEHNR, CDR2 FQNEAQ (reference sequence). Written as DNA, the CDR3 is TGTGCCAGCAGCCGACCCCCGACAGGGGACAATGAGCAGTTCTTC. Encoded protein: CASSRPPTGDNEQFF.

This clonotype has more than one count but fewer than ten. This chain links TRBV20-1 with TRBJ2-3, with a tentative D call TRBD2 (6 bases). V gave up 0 bases and J gave up 6 bases, with 25 bases separating them. This CDR3 spans 18 amino acids. CDR1 DFQATT and CDR2 SNEGSKA come from the germline V gene (reference sequence). This chain's CDR3 is CSARDHRKLARREDTQYF. In DNA, the CDR3 is TGCAGTGCTAGAGATCATCGAAAGCTAGCGAGGAGAGAGGATACGCAGTATTTT.

In this sample, this clonotype turned up a few times. This rearrangement joins TRBV20-1 to TRBJ2-5; the D is unclear. The CDR3 totals 13 residues. Trimming stripped 7 bases from V and 2 bases from J, with 14 bases between. The germline V gene encodes CDR1 DFQATT and CDR2 SNEGSKA (reference sequence). The CDR3 region is CSGLLVRQETQYF. The CDR3 nucleotides read TGCAGTGGGTTGTTAGTACGACAAGAGACCCAGTACTTC.

This clonotype was counted ten times or more. This chain links TRBV24-1 with TRBJ2-1; D is ambiguous. Germline CDR1 and CDR2: KGHDR and SFDVKD. Trimming pared 4 bases from V and 3 bases from J, leaving 3 bases between. This CDR3 region has 12 residues. The CDR3 loop is CATSDRYNEQFF. The DNA of the CDR3 is TGTGCCACCAGTGACCGCTACAATGAGCAGTTCTTC.

This clonotype has ten or more counts. This rearrangement joins TRBV12-3 or TRBV12-4 to TRBJ2-2; no definite D call. V dropped 10 bases and J dropped 2 bases, with 14 bases sitting between them. This CDR3 has 14 residues. The CDR3 bases are TGTGCCACGCCGGACCCGGCTAACACCGGGGAGCTGTTTTTT. Residues: CATPDPANTGELFF.

V usage is TRBV20-1 and J usage is TRBJ1-1, with a tentative D call TRBD1 (5 bases). This CDR3 is built from 13 residues. Germline V gene data show CDR1 as DFQATT and CDR2 as SNEGSKA (reference sequence). With 0 bases removed from V and 2 bases from J, the gap between germline ends came to 7 bases. The CDR3 loop is CSARDRDNTEAFF. The CDR3 region has the DNA TGCAGTGCTAGAGATCGGGACAACACTGAAGCTTTCTTT.